What follows are 13 T cell receptor beta chains derived from one specimen sequenced in a study of patients and donors after allogeneic stem cell transplantation. MiXCR, run by TCRdb on the RT-PCR reads, gives a single entry per CDR3 protein. Of about 31,000 distinct CDR3 sequences in the sample, approximately 7% were seen once. The source material was blood, either unsorted or a sorted T cell fraction (not recorded which). The source is a human donor who was either an allogeneic HSCT recipient or a stem cell or donor lymphocyte infusion donor (not recorded which). It is not recorded whose cells these are; they may come from a transplant donor.

Ten or more counts support this clonotype. This chain joins TRBV7-9 and TRBJ2-7, with 7 nucleotides matching TRBD1. With V trimmed by 5 bases and J by 6 bases, 13 bases remained unmatched. There are 15 residues in the CDR3. Looked up from germline, CDR1 is SEHNR and CDR2 is FQNEAQ (reference sequence). This CDR3 is CASSHSGGDGGEQYF. As DNA, the CDR3 is TGTGCCAGCAGCCATTCAGGGGGAGACGGAGGCGAGCAGTACTTC.

This clonotype was observed many times. CDR3 coding DNA: TGTGCCAGCAGTCGACAGTCCTACAATGAGCAGTTCTTC. This gives the protein CASSRQSYNEQFF. V gene TRBV12-3 or TRBV12-4 combines with J gene TRBJ2-1; D may be TRBD1 (5 bases). The V and J ends lost 5 bases and 1 base respectively, with 6 bases between them. This CDR3 is built from 13 residues.

This chain uses TRBV5-4 with TRBJ2-1; 13 nucleotides line up with TRBD2. From germline, CDR1 is SGHNT and CDR2 YYREEE (reference sequence). CDR3 length equals 15 residues. After removal of 4 bases from V and 9 bases from J, the junction contained 7 bases not matched to a gene. The CDR3 loop reads CASSPGLAGVGEQFF. The CDR3 DNA sequence: TGTGCCAGCAGCCCCGGACTAGCGGGAGTAGGTGAGCAGTTCTTC.

This clonotype was observed a few times. The CDR3 DNA reads TGTGCCAGCAGCGCGGACCAGTACTACGAGCAGTACTTC. This sequence encodes CASSADQYYEQYF. The V gene is TRBV9, the J gene TRBJ2-7, with D unresolved. V dropped 3 bases and J dropped 3 bases, with 10 bases sitting between them. Germline V gene lookup returns CDR1 SGDLS and CDR2 YYNGEE. The CDR3 contains 13 residues.

The chain carries TRBV19 and TRBJ1-1; D is ambiguous. The V and J ends lost 1 base and 6 bases respectively, with 12 bases between them. This CDR3 contains 14 residues. CDR1 is LNHDA and CDR2 is SQIVND in the germline V gene (reference sequence). CDR3 in amino acids: CASSIGNGLPEAFF. For the CDR3, the DNA is TGTGCCAGTAGTATAGGGAACGGGCTTCCTGAAGCTTTCTTT. The full variable domain, completed using reference TRBV19 and TRBJ1-1, is DGGITQSPKYLFRKEGQNVTLSCEQNLNHDAMYWYRQDPGQGLRLIYYSQIVNDFQKGDIAEGYSVSREKKESFPLTVTSAQKNPTAFYLCASSIGNGLPEAFFGQGTRLTVV.

This clonotype has just a few counts. V usage is TRBV24-1 and J usage is TRBJ2-2; tentatively, D is TRBD1 (5 bases). Per the germline V gene, CDR1 is KGHDR and CDR2 is SFDVKD. The CDR3 is made up of 13 amino acids. In DNA, the CDR3 is TGTGCGTCCGCGACAGCGAACACCGGGGAGCTGTTTTTT. Amino acid sequence: CASATANTGELFF.

A note on this clonotype: One end of the junction varies from germline; a read error may be responsible. The CDR3 loop reads CASSLDYRSYEQYF. In DNA, the CDR3 is TGTGCCAGCAGTTTAGACTACAGGTCCTACGAGCAGTACTTC. The V gene is TRBV7-9, the J gene TRBJ2-7; D assignment may be TRBD1 or TRBD2 (5 bases each). Germline V CDR1 and CDR2: SEHNR, FQNEAQ (reference sequence). There are 14 residues in the CDR3.

This clonotype appeared a few times. The chain recombines TRBV18 with TRBJ1-3; D remains unclear. Trimming took 0 bases from V and 4 from J, leaving 16 bases between them. This CDR3 has 17 amino acids. Per germline, CDR1 KGHSH and CDR2 LQKENI. The CDR3 sequence is CASSPPGQALRGNTIYF. For the CDR3, the DNA is TGTGCCAGCTCACCACCGGGCCAGGCTTTAAGGGGAAACACCATATATTTT.

The chain carries TRBV11-3 and TRBJ2-2, with D possibly being TRBD2 (5 bases). V gave up 0 bases and J gave up 5 bases, with 13 bases separating them. The CDR3 loop spans 16 amino acids. Per germline, CDR1 SGHNT and CDR2 YENEEA. The CDR3, as DNA: TGTGCCAGCAGCTTAGAAGCAGCCCGGGGAACCGGGGAGCTGTTTTTT. Translated: CASSLEAARGTGELFF.

V is TRBV18 and J is TRBJ2-2; unclear D gene. Germline loops: CDR1 KGHSH, CDR2 LQKENI. The germline V and J ends were trimmed by 4 bases and 6 bases, with 12 bases remaining between them. This CDR3 contains 14 residues. CDR3 bases: TGTGCCAGCTCACTACTATTGAGTTCCGGGGAGCTGTTTTTT. Its protein is CASSLLLSSGELFF.

This clonotype came up many times. V gene TRBV5-6 combines with J gene TRBJ2-7, with D unclear. This CDR3 spans 13 amino acids. Trimming shortened V by 3 bases and J by 4 bases, and 11 bases separated the two germline ends. Germline V gene sequence: CDR1 SGHDT, CDR2 YYEEEE. This chain's CDR3 is CASSSMGGYEQYF. CDR3 nucleotides: TGTGCCAGCAGCTCAATGGGTGGGTACGAGCAGTACTTC.

This clonotype is medium-sized in the sample. V usage is TRBV12-3 or TRBV12-4 and J usage is TRBJ2-6, with D unclear. CDR3 length equals 15 residues. V was cut by 5 bases and J by 1 base, with 9 bases left in between. CDR3 in DNA: TGTGCCAGCAGTCATAGTCTTTCTGGGGCCAACGTCCTGACTTTC. Translation: CASSHSLSGANVLTF.

The chain is built from TRBV6-2 or TRBV6-3 and TRBJ2-7; D tentatively reads TRBD1 or TRBD2 (5 bases each). The ends were cut back, 6 bases at V and 1 base at J, with 13 bases in the middle. The CDR3 covers 14 residues. Germline V gene sequence: CDR1 MNHEY, CDR2 SVGEGT. Here the CDR3 reads CASSRAGTSYEQYF. The CDR3 bases are TGTGCCAGCAGCCGAGCCGGGACGTCCTACGAGCAGTACTTC.